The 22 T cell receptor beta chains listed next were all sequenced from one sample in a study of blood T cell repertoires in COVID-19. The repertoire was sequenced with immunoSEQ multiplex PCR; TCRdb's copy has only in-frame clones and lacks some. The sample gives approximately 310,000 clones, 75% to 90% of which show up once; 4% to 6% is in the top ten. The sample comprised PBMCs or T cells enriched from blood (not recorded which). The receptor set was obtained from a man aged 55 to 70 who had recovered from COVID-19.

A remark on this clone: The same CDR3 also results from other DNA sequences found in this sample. This CDR3 reads CASSLVQGDSPLHF. The CDR3 nucleotides are TGTGCCAGCAGCTTGGTACAGGGAGATTCACCCCTCCACTTT. The chain combines TRBV5-5 with TRBJ1-6, with D possibly TRBD1 on 6 matching bases. Trimming took off 0 bases at V and 8 bases at J, with 9 bases between the two ends. The CDR3 totals 14 residues. The germline V gene has CDR1 SGHKS and CDR2 YYEKEE (reference sequence).

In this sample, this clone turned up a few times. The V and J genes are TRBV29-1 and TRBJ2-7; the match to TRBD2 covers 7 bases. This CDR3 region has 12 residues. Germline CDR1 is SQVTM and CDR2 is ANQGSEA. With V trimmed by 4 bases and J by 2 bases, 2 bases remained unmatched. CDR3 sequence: CSVVLAAYEQYF. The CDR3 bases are TGCAGCGTTGTTCTAGCGGCCTACGAGCAGTACTTC.

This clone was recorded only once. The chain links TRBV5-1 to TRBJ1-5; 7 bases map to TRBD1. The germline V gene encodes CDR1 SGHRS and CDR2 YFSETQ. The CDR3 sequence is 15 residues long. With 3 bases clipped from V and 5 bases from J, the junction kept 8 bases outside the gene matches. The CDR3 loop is CASSSQGGQDQPQHF. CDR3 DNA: TGCGCCAGCAGCTCGCAGGGGGGCCAGGATCAGCCCCAGCATTTT. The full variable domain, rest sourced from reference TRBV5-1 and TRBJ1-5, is KAGVTQTPRYLIKTRGQQVTLSCSPISGHRSVSWYQQTPGQGLQFLFEYFSETQRNKGNFPGRFSGRQFSNSRSEMNVSTLELGDSALYLCASSSQGGQDQPQHFGDGTRLSIL.

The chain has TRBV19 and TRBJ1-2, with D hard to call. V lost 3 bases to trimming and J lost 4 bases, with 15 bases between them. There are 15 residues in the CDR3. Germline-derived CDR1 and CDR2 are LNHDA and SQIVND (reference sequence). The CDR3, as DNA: TGTGCCAGTAGTATCCCTGGAGGGTACGGCTATGGCTACACCTTC. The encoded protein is CASSIPGGYGYGYTF.

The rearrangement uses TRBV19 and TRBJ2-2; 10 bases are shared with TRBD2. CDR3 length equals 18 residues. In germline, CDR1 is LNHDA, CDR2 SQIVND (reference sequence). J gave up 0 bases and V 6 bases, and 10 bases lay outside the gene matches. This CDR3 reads CASRASGRALSNTGELFF. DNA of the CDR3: TGTGCCAGTAGGGCCAGCGGGAGGGCCCTATCGAACACCGGGGAGCTGTTTTTT.

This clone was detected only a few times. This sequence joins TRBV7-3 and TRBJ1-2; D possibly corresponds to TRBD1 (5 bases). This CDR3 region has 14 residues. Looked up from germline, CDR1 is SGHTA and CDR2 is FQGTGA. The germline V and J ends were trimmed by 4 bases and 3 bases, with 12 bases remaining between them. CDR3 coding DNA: TGTGCCAGCAGCTCGATGGGGGGTGACTATGGCTACACCTTC. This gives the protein CASSSMGGDYGYTF.

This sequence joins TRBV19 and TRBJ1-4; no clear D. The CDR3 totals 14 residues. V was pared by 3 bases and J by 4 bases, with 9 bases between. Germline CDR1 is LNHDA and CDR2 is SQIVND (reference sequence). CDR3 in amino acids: CASSIGQYNEKLFF. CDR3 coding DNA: TGTGCCAGTAGTATTGGGCAGTATAATGAAAAACTGTTTTTT.

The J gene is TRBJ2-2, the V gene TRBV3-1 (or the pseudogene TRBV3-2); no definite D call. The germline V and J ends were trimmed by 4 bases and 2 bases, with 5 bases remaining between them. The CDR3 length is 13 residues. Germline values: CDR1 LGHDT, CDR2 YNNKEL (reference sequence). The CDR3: CASSRNNTGELFF. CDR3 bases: TGTGCCAGCAGCCGTAATAACACCGGGGAGCTGTTTTTT.

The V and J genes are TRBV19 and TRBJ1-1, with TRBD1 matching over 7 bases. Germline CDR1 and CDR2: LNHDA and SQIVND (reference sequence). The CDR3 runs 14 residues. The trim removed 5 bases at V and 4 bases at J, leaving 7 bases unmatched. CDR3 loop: CASSLDRRGTEAFF. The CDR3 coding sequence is TGTGCCAGTAGTCTGGACAGGCGAGGCACTGAAGCTTTCTTT. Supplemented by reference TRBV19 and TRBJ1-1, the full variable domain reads DGGITQSPKYLFRKEGQNVTLSCEQNLNHDAMYWYRQDPGQGLRLIYYSQIVNDFQKGDIAEGYSVSREKKESFPLTVTSAQKNPTAFYLCASSLDRRGTEAFFGQGTRLTVV.

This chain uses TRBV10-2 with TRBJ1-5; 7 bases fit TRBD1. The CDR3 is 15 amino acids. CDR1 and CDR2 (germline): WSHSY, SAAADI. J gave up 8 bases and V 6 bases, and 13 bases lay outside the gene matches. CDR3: CASRPTGASVKPQHF. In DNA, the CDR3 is TGCGCCAGCAGACCTACAGGGGCCAGCGTGAAGCCCCAGCATTTT.

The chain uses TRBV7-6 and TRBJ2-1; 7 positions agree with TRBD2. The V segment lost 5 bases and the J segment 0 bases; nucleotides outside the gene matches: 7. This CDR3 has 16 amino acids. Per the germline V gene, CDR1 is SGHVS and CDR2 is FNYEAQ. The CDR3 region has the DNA TGTGCCAGCAGCACCATAGCGGGCAGCTCCTACAATGAGCAGTTCTTC. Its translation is CASSTIAGSSYNEQFF.

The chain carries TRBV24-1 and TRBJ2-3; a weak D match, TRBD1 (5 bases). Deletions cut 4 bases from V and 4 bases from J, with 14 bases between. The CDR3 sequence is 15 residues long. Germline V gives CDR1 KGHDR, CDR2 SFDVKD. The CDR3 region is CATSERRAISDTQYF. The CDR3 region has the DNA TGTGCCACCAGTGAGCGCAGGGCAATCTCAGATACGCAGTATTTT.

The CDR3 DNA reads TGCGCCAGCAGCCCGGGACAGGACTACGAGCAGTACTTC. This encodes CASSPGQDYEQYF. The J gene is TRBJ2-7, the V gene TRBV5-1, with 8 bases aligning to TRBD1. The CDR3 spans 13 residues. J was trimmed by 3 bases and V by 4 bases; bases with no gene match: 3. Per the germline V gene, CDR1 is SGHRS and CDR2 is YFSETQ.

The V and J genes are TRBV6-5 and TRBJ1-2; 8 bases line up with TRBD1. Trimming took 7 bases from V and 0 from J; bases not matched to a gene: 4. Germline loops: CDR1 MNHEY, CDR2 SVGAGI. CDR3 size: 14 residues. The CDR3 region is CASTWTGTNYGYTF. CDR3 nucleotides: TGTGCCAGCACCTGGACAGGGACTAACTATGGCTACACCTTC.

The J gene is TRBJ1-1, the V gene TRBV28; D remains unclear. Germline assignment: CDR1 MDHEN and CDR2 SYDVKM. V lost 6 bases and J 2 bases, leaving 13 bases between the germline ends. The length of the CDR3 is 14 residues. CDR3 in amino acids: CASSRRGGNTEAFF. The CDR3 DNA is TGTGCCAGCAGCCGCCGTGGCGGCAACACTGAAGCTTTCTTT.

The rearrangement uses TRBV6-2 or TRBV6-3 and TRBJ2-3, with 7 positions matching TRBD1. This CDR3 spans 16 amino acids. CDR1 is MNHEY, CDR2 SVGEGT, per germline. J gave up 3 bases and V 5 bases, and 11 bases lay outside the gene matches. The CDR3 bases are TGTGCCAGCAGTAGGAGTCGACAGGGTCGGACAGATACGCAGTATTTT. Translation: CASSRSRQGRTDTQYF.

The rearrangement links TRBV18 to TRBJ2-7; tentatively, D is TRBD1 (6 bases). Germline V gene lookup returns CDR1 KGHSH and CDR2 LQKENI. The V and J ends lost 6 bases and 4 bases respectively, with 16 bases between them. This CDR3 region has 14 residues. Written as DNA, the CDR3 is TGTGCCAGCTCTCAACGATCGAGGGGGTACGAGCAGTACTTC. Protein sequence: CASSQRSRGYEQYF.

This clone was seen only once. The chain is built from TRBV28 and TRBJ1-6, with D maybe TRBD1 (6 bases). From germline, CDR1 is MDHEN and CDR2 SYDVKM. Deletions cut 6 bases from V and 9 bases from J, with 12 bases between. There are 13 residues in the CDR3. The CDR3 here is CASRGSRGSPLHF. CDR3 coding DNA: TGTGCCAGCAGGGGGAGCAGGGGTTCACCCCTCCACTTT.

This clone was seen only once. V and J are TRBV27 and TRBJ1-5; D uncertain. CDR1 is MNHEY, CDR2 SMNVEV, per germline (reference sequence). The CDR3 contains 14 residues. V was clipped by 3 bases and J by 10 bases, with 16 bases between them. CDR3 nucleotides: TGTGCCAGCAGTTTTCGGGGAGAAGAACGCCCCCAGCATTTT. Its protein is CASSFRGEERPQHF.

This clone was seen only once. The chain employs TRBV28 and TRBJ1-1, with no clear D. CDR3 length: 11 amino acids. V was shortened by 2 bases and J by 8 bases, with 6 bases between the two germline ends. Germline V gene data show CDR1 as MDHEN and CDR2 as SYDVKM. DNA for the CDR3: TGTGCCAGCAGTTTAATCCGGGAAGCTTTCTTT. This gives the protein CASSLIREAFF. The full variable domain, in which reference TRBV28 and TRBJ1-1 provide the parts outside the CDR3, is DVKVTQSSRYLVKRTGEKVFLECVQDMDHENMFWYRQDPGLGLRLIYFSYDVKMKEKGDIPEGYSVSREKKERFSLILESASTNQTSMYLCASSLIREAFFGQGTRLTVV.

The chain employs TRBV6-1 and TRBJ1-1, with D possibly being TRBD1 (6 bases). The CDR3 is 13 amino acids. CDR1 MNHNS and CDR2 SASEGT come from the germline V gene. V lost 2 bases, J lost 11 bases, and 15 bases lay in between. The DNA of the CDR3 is TGTGCCAGCAGTGAACCTTGGACAGTGCGGGCTTTCTTT. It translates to CASSEPWTVRAFF.

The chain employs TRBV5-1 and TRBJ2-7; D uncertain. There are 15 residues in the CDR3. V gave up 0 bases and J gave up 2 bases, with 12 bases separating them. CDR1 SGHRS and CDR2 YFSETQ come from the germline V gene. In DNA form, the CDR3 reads TGCGCCAGCAGCTTGGAATCAGGTCTGACCTACGAGCAGTACTTC. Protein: CASSLESGLTYEQYF. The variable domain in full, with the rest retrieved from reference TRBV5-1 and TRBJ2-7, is KAGVTQTPRYLIKTRGQQVTLSCSPISGHRSVSWYQQTPGQGLQFLFEYFSETQRNKGNFPGRFSGRQFSNSRSEMNVSTLELGDSALYLCASSLESGLTYEQYFGPGTRLTVT.